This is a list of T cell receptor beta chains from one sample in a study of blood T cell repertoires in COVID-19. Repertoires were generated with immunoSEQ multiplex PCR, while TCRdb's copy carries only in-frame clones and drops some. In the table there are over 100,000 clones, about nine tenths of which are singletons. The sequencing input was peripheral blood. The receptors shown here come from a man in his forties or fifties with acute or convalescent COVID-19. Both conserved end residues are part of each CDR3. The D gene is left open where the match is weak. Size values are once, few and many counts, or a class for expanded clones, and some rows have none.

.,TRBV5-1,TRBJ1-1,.,TGCGCCAGCAGCTTGGGTTCGGGGGGAGCGAACACTGAAGCTTTCTTT,CASSLGSGGANTEAFF
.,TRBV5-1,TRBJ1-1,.,TGCGCCTCCACCGTCGGGGGAGGGAACACTGAAGCTTTCTTT,CASTVGGGNTEAFF
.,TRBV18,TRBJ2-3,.,TGTGCCAGCTCACCACGGAGCTTTGCAGATACGCAGTATTTT,CASSPRSFADTQYF
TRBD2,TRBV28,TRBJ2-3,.,TGTGCCAGCAGTCCCCTCAGACTAGCGGGACCAGATACGCAGTATTTT,CASSPLRLAGPDTQYF
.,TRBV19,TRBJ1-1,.,TGTGCCAGTAGACAGGGAAGGAACACTGAAGCTTTCTTT,CASRQGRNTEAFF
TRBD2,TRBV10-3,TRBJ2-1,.,TGTGCCATCAGTGAGCCCATGGGACTAGCGGGCGGATACAATGAGCAGTTCTTC,CAISEPMGLAGGYNEQFF
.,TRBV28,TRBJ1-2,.,TGTGCCAGCAGTTTTGGACAGTCATATGGCTACACCTTC,CASSFGQSYGYTF
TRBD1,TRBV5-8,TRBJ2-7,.,TGTGCCAGCAGCTCGACAGGGTGGAAACGCACCTACGAGCAGTACTTC,CASSSTGWKRTYEQYF
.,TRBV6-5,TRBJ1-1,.,TGTGCCAGCTATACAAACCAGCTCGGGCGACCGGGGGCTTTCTTT,CASYTNQLGRPGAFF
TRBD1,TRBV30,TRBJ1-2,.,TGTGCCCGCCGGACAGGGGGGACCTATGGCTACACCTTC,CARRTGGTYGYTF
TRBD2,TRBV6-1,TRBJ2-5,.,TGTGCCAGCAGTGAAGGAAGGACTAGCGGGACAATAGGGGAGACCCAGTACTTC,CASSEGRTSGTIGETQYF
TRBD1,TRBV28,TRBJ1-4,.,TGTGCCAGCAGTCCGGGACAGGGGCTGGGAGTGGGTGAAAAACTGTTTTTT,CASSPGQGLGVGEKLFF
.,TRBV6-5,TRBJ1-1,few,TGTGCCAGCAGTTATGGGGCAGAAGCTTTCTTT,CASSYGAEAFF
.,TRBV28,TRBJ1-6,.,TGTGCCAGCAGACCCCGGGCGTGGGGGGGTTTTTATAATTCACCCCTCCACTTT,CASRPRAWGGFYNSPLHF
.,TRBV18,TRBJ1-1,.,TGTGCCAGCTCACCACCTTACGGAGTGAACACTGAAGCTTTCTTT,CASSPPYGVNTEAFF
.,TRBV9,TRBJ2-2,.,TGTGCCAGCAGCGTAGCTCCAGGCACGGGAACCGGGGAGCTGTTTTTT,CASSVAPGTGTGELFF
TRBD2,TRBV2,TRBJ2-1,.,TGTGCCAGCGTTTCAACTAGCGGGGGCTACAATGAGCAGTTCTTC,CASVSTSGGYNEQFF
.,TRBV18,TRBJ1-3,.,TGTGCCAGCTCCCCTGATGGGGCTTCAGCGAGATATTTT,CASSPDGASARYF
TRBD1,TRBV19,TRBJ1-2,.,TGTGCCGGCCGAGATCTTACAGGGGACTATGGCTACACCTTC,CAGRDLTGDYGYTF
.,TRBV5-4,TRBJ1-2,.,TGTGCCAGCAGCCCGGGGGGTTATCCTCATGGCTACACCTTC,CASSPGGYPHGYTF